Below, one T cell receptor beta chain is given with its context. The sample comes from a study of CD8+ T cells in alopecia areata. Following extraction, RNA underwent reverse transcription to cDNA, which served as the sequencing template. Sequencing was performed with immunoSEQ multiplex PCR; in TCRdb, only in-frame clones are kept and a portion is missing. This table has 55,000 to 75,000 clones, about half appearing once. Germline V gives CDR1 SGHRS, CDR2 YFSETQ. The CDR3 runs 15 residues. Trimming cost V 1 base and J 0 bases, with 11 bases left between them. This TCR was sampled from a human donor with alopecia areata. V gene TRBV5-1 combines with J gene TRBJ2-7; D ambiguous. Specimen: CD8+ T cells sorted from blood, collected at week 0. CDR3 sequence reads: CASSLSSLNSYEQYF. The CDR3 nucleotides read TGCGCCAGCAGCTTGAGCAGCTTAAACTCCTACGAGCAGTACTTC.